The present T cell receptor (beta chain) was sequenced within a study of Ad26.COV2.S vaccination and SARS-CoV-2 variants. Study outcomes and limitations: Reported post-vaccination CD8+ and CD4+ T cell responses to spike showed substantial breadth. Similar non-spike TCR breadth was observed in recipients of vaccine and of placebo. Vaccinees displayed broader spike-specific TCR repertoires than placebo recipients. Breadth and depth estimates from TCRs may understate total T cell responses.

Details on this clone: Antigen specificity is unknown.

Method: immunoSEQ multiplex PCR; TCRdb's copy keeps in-frame clones and lacks some. The table shows 75,000 to 100,000 clones, with roughly 85% occurring only once. Losses at the gene ends were 5 bases for V and 0 bases for J; bases not matched to a gene: 6. This CDR3 is built from 18 residues. Per the germline V gene, CDR1 is SEHNR and CDR2 is FQNEAQ (reference sequence). This TCR was sampled from a human donor who had recovered from COVID-19. The sample was peripheral blood, taken after recovery from COVID-19. The chain is built from TRBV7-9 and TRBJ2-6; TRBD2 matches 11 bases. The CDR3: CASSALAGGSSGANVLTF. CDR3 in DNA: TGTGCCAGCAGCGCTCTAGCGGGAGGCAGCTCTGGGGCCAACGTCCTGACTTTC.